This T cell receptor beta chain comes out of a study of T cells expressing NK-cell markers. For the study at large: The study sequenced eight donors, seven HCMV-seropositive and one seronegative.

UMIs accompanied the 5'RACE template switching by which TCR beta cDNA was made. No DNA is given; TCRdb re-called the 5' RACE reads and lists each CDR3 protein once. This sample contains more than 400,000 distinct CDR3 sequences. CDR1 is LNHNV and CDR2 is YYDKDF in the germline V gene (reference sequence). The CDR3 spans 16 residues. This chain links TRBV15 with TRBJ2-3; lacking DNA, the TRBD1 call made by TCRdb goes unchecked. The sequenced material came from blood T cells: a sorted CD56 or NKG2C T cell subset, CD4+ or CD8+ T cells, or bulk PBMC T cells (not recorded which). The sequence was collected from a woman between 18 and 69 years old in good health. CDR3 sequence reads: CATSRDLGPTTDTQYF.